Below, one TCR beta chain is given with its context. It lacks a known antigen. There are no base qualities to consult, and no much larger clone falls within one base. The cohort consisted of 666 healthy bone marrow donors. At the time of sampling, all cohort members were nominally healthy, though unrecorded immune exposures were likely present. The donor tested CMV seronegative, placing the donor among the 350 to 400 seronegative members of the cohort. A peripheral blood sample was collected from each donor, and TCR beta sequencing was performed on peripheral blood mononuclear cells. Genomic DNA was extracted from the blood cell samples with the Qiagen DNeasy Blood Extraction Kit. CDR1 and CDR2, looked up from the germline V gene, are SGHRS and YFSETQ. The germline V and J ends show losses of 5 bases and 7 bases respectively, and no gene match explains 10 bases of the junction. The CDR3 holds 14 amino acids from the cysteine to the phenylalanine. Only the CDR3 portion is preserved as DNA: 42 bases, with reading frame beginning at the first base.

This sample is drawn from a study of cytomegalovirus exposure and HLA in healthy donors (dated by TCRdb to about 2017). As for the study more broadly: According to an earlier analysis of a few hundred of the donors, roughly 180 million T cells yielded approximately 120 million unique TCR beta sequences and 276 Gb of sequence data. An early release that covered about 600 HLA-typed donors contained approximately 290 gigabases of sequencing data and 70 million to 100 million unique TCR sequences. Of the approximately 370 genotyped donors, 81% were placed in the genetic ancestry cluster associated with self-reported Caucasian donors. The study aimed to test whether cataloging public T cell receptors could reveal signatures of past pathogen exposure. The study profiled the T cell repertoires of under 850 subjects by immunosequencing and related them to cytomegalovirus serostatus. A separate validation cohort of more than 100 different subjects was used in addition to the approximately 700-subject first cohort. High-throughput TCR immunosequencing, statistical association of individual TCRs with disease status, and machine learning were combined to predict cytomegalovirus infection status. In a later analysis, previously published TCR beta repertoires from 600 to 850 donors were re-analyzed and high-resolution HLA genotyping was added so that TCR occurrence patterns could be studied. The later analysis used no new phenotypic data to find candidate immune exposures, relying instead on TCR beta sequences and their occurrence across donors. To decide whether each TCR beta V gene segment behaved as functional or pseudogenic, an earlier analysis of some 600 of the donors relied on high-throughput TCR beta sequencing. Donor age, sex, ethnicity and CMV serostatus were collected together with the repertoire data. Genome-wide SNP genotypes for about 55% of the 666 donors were used in a later genetic analysis, which treated that subset as a discovery cohort. All discovery cohort repertoires had been generated on a single sequencing platform. HLA typing covered class I and class II loci at four-digit resolution. The number of donors typed differed by locus, with roughly 620-630 for A, B, C, DRB1 and DQB1, roughly 520 for DQA1, over 600 for DPA1, and around 430 for DPB1. Because of strong linkage in the cohort, a few DR-DQ haplotypes were treated as single units for association and clustering. On average, roughly 240,000 unique TCR beta nucleotide sequences were sequenced per donor among 350 to 400 genotyped donors of the cohort, with roughly a sixth of those sequences being non-productive. Results the study describes overall, beyond this receptor: According to a later analysis, most CMV-associated TCR beta chains appeared to be HLA-restricted, and the HLA associations seemed to be driven largely by CMV exposure. Assigning TCR associations to individual alleles was difficult when HLA alleles, especially DR and DQ, strongly co-occurred. In a later genetic analysis, a missense DCLRE1C variant was associated with V-gene and J-gene trimming of TCR beta chains, and the association was replicated in an independent cohort. Only TCR beta chains were sequenced in this cohort, and the absence of alpha or paired-chain data limited detectable features. HLA typing was unavailable for some donors at each locus, so association tests used only the typed subset. Because counts were too low, seventeen rarely observed V segments, including chromosome 9 orphons, were excluded from the earlier analysis of around 640 of the donors. The authors suggested that the approach could potentially be extended to other disease states and immunological phenotypes. Most TCR sequences were observed very rarely across donors, whereas some public TCRs were present in many individuals. A cluster of highly shared sequence variants was judged likely to be a technical artifact of the sequencing pipeline. Specific HLA alleles were associated with around 18,000 TCR beta sequences at a false discovery rate of 0.05 in a later analysis. Broadly in line with IMGT annotations, most TCR beta V segments showed up in productive rearrangements about 87% or about 30% of the time in an earlier analysis of a few hundred of the donors. In a later analysis, HLA-associated TCR beta chains showed more clonal expansion and lower generation probabilities than non-associated chains that were equally common. In vitro tests confirmed that a few of the cytomegalovirus-associated TCR beta chains recognize cytomegalovirus antigens. The only immune exposure information available for the cohort was CMV serostatus. A later analysis found that TCR association rates varied across HLA loci, with DRB1 alleles showing the most associated TCRs and HLA-C alleles the fewest. A later genetic analysis reported fewer N-insertions in productive TCRs among donors in an Asian-associated ancestry cluster than the approximately 700-donor mean. A further reported finding was that TCR beta sequences accurately predicted the HLA-A and HLA-B alleles for most subjects in the first cohort. Cytomegalovirus status was reported to be diagnosed by the classifier with high specificity and sensitivity in both the original and validation cohorts. Roughly uniform sequencing depth across donors was assumed in presence/absence analyses, although this assumption may not hold. Some IMGT-functional V segments, including TRBV6-2 and TRBV6-3, could not be distinguished by the 87-base-pair reads and were therefore excluded. A total of 150 or so TCR beta chains were listed by the study as associated with cytomegalovirus. Linkage disequilibrium might explain the correlated functional status among segregating V segments, but an unknown experimental factor could not be ruled out. Several of the top co-occurrence clusters appeared to be linked to parvovirus B19, influenza, CMV and Epstein-Barr virus, according to a later analysis.

The library came from the immunoSEQ multiplex PCR assay. A mixture of 60 forward primers for TCR Vbeta segments and 13 reverse primers for TCR Jbeta segments was used in the multiplex PCR. Amplification of the CDR3 region of rearranged TCR beta genes was performed with a multiplex PCR assay on genomic DNA. The Illumina HiSeq System was used to sequence the amplified TCR beta libraries as 87-base-pair reads. On the study's bioinformatics: Across the roughly 700 repertoires, a later analysis counted 80 million or so unique TCR beta chains, roughly 11 million of which were shared by at least two donors. To remove PCR and sequencing errors, raw reads were error-corrected and collapsed into unique sequences using a nearest-neighbor algorithm that merged closely related sequences. V, D and J gene segments were assigned by aligning CDR3 sequences to IMGT reference sequences. Each retained sequence needed at least a six-nucleotide match to both a V gene segment and a J gene segment. A rearrangement counted as productive if the CDR3 had no stop codons and remained in frame with V and J, and every other rearrangement counted as non-productive. CDR3 was defined by IMGT convention, running from the second conserved V-encoded cysteine to the conserved J-encoded phenylalanine. In an earlier analysis of roughly 580 of the donors, sequences lacking an unambiguous match to a single V gene segment were excluded. An earlier analysis of 587 of the donors classified V segments as functional when productive rearrangements were above 56.7% and as segregating when the standard deviation between donors was above 5%. A statistical classification framework was built to diagnose cytomegalovirus status from the catalog of TCR beta chain sequences. V and J gene assignment, in a later analysis, came from comparing TCR nucleotide sequences with IMGT/GENE-DB human TR gene sequences. In a later analysis, CDR3 sequences and most-parsimonious VDJ recombination scenarios were assigned using the TCRdist pipeline. In a later analysis, each TCR beta chain was defined by its CDR3 amino acid sequence together with its V-gene family, and reads lacking a unique V-gene family were excluded. As a way to deal with suspected cross-contamination and a sequencing artifact, a later analysis dropped 450 to 600 nucleotide sequences that were highly shared and had low generation probability. In a later analysis, a clonal expansion index was calculated for each public chain from normalized within-repertoire ranks of inferred template counts. In a later analysis, generation probabilities were computed using a VDJ recombination model fitted to out-of-frame rearrangements, and the results were checked against IGoR. Hypergeometric tests were used in a later analysis to score TCR-TCR, TCR-HLA and TCR-CMV co-occurrence, with a repertoire-size bias correction applied to the TCR pairs. A later analysis estimated false discovery rates by permuting HLA or CMV assignments 20 times. In a later analysis, co-occurring TCRs were grouped with DBSCAN, and TCRdist sequence similarity was added when clustering was performed within HLA-allele-positive subsets. Repertoires with fewer than 30,000 or more than 120,000 public chains were left out of co-occurrence clustering, as were roughly five repertoires with anomalous nucleotide sharing. TCRdb provides this immuneACCESS table in a form limited to in-frame rearrangements. Some clones are lacking; in checked studies, under half of them reflect an unresolved V gene, and why the rest are absent is not known. That table supplies the V and J calls and clone size; D and trimming were determined from the DNA. This sample is represented by roughly 120,000 clones; about 76% of them were singletons. Roughly 2.4% of the sample lies in the top ten.

The clonotype was recovered from a woman aged 40 to 55 in good health and CMV-seronegative. Sequencing input: PBMCs. This sequence uses TRBV5-1 and TRBJ2-7; 9 central nucleotides agree with TRBD1. CDR3 protein: CASSSGQGMIEQYF. In nucleotides, the sequence is TGCGCCAGCAGTTCGGGACAGGGAATGATTGAGCAGTACTTC.